Below, 15 T cell receptor beta chains from the same sample are listed, as sequenced in a study of Ad26.COV2.S vaccination and SARS-CoV-2 variants. The repertoire was sequenced with immunoSEQ multiplex PCR; TCRdb's copy has only in-frame clones and lacks some. The sample lists 400,000 to 500,000 clones; approximately 92% were seen once. Indicated treatment: 15 to 20 received Ad26.COV2.S at low or high dose, single or two shots; roughly 5 received placebo; per-sample allocation not given. Each sample was drawn 63 days after the first injection (of vaccine or placebo). Sequencing was performed on peripheral blood, taken in a trial of Ad26.COV2.S vaccine versus placebo. All receptors derive from a person between 18 and 60 years old who received the Ad26.COV2.S COVID-19 vaccine or a placebo.

The V and J genes are TRBV19 and TRBJ2-7, with 9 bases that match TRBD1. This CDR3 has 14 amino acids. J lost 4 bases, V lost 3 bases, and 4 bases had no gene match. CDR1 is LNHDA and CDR2 is SQIVND in the germline V gene (reference sequence). CDR3 protein: CASSIGQGTYEQYF. In DNA, the CDR3 is TGTGCCAGTAGTATCGGACAGGGGACGTACGAGCAGTACTTC.

This rearrangement joins TRBV24-1 to TRBJ2-7; TRBD2 might be the D (7 bases). Germline V gives CDR1 KGHDR, CDR2 SFDVKD. V shed 4 bases and J shed 7 bases, with 16 bases lying between them. This CDR3 is 14 amino acids long. The CDR3 region is CATSDPAGAGEQYF. CDR3 in DNA: TGTGCCACCAGTGACCCTGCGGGGGCAGGGGAGCAGTACTTC.

This rearrangement joins TRBV20-1 to TRBJ2-2; 8 bases agree with TRBD2. CDR1 and CDR2 (germline): DFQATT, SNEGSKA (reference sequence). This CDR3 is 17 amino acids long. J was trimmed by 4 bases and V by 3 bases; bases with no gene match: 13. CDR3 nucleotides: TGCAGTGCTAGTCACGGGACGGGGGGGCGCGGCACCGGGGAGCTGTTTTTT. Protein sequence: CSASHGTGGRGTGELFF.

The CDR3 loop reads CASSNGVTEAFF. The CDR3 DNA reads as TGTGCCAGCAGCAATGGGGTGACTGAAGCTTTCTTT. The rearrangement links TRBV11-3 to TRBJ1-1; no reliable D call. V was cut by 5 bases and J by 5 bases, with 9 bases left in between. The CDR3 is 12 amino acids. Germline CDR1 reads SGHNT; CDR2 reads YENEEA.

In this sample, this clone turned up a few times. The chain couples TRBV4-2 to TRBJ1-2, with a tentative D call TRBD1 (6 bases). The CDR3 has 14 amino acids. In germline, CDR1 is LGHNA, CDR2 YNFKEQ. V was clipped by 2 bases and J by 8 bases, with 15 bases between them. CDR3 loop: CASSQFEGGSGYTF. The DNA for the CDR3 is TGTGCCAGCAGCCAATTTGAGGGGGGGAGCGGCTACACCTTC.

V usage is TRBV18 and J usage is TRBJ2-5; D is unresolved. The CDR3 loop spans 14 amino acids. V was cut by 3 bases and J by 5 bases, with 13 bases left in between. The germline CDR1 and CDR2 sequences are KGHSH and LQKENI. CDR3 bases: TGTGCCAGCTCACCGCAGCCCCTGGGGGAGACCCAGTACTTC. Encoded protein: CASSPQPLGETQYF.

The chain combines TRBV2 with TRBJ1-1, with 7 bases that match TRBD1. The CDR3 contains 14 residues. Germline V CDR1 and CDR2: SNHLY, FYNNEI. V lost 4 bases and J lost 1; bases outside the gene matches: 3. The CDR3 sequence is CASSGGQWNTEAFF. CDR3 bases: TGTGCCAGCAGTGGGGGACAGTGGAACACTGAAGCTTTCTTT.

The rearrangement links TRBV5-6 to TRBJ2-7; maybe TRBD2 (5 bases). Trimming took 1 base from V and 4 from J, leaving 12 bases between them. Germline values: CDR1 SGHDT, CDR2 YYEEEE. The CDR3 sequence is 14 residues long. Here the CDR3 DNA reads TGTGCCAGCAGCTTGTCCGGACTTAGGTACGAGCAGTACGTC. Protein product: CASSLSGLRYEQYV.

The J gene is TRBJ1-4, the V gene TRBV5-5; perhaps TRBD1 as D (5 bases). The CDR3 is 15 residues long. Deletions cut 3 bases from V and 3 bases from J, with 12 bases between. Germline values: CDR1 SGHKS, CDR2 YYEKEE (reference sequence). As DNA, the CDR3 is TGTGCCAGCAGCTATTGGACAAGAGCTAATGAAAAACTGTTTTTT. Residues: CASSYWTRANEKLFF.

The rearrangement uses TRBV28 and TRBJ2-1; 16 nucleotides match TRBD2. From germline, CDR1 is MDHEN and CDR2 SYDVKM. With V trimmed by 5 bases and J by 13 bases, 8 bases remained unmatched. The length of the CDR3 is 15 residues. CDR3 bases: TGTGCCAGCAGTAAGGTCGGGACTAGCGGGAGGGGACAGTTCTTC. Translation gives CASSKVGTSGRGQFF.

The chain recombines TRBV7-2 with TRBJ2-5, with a weak D call TRBD1 (7 bases). Germline lookup yields CDR1 SGHTA and CDR2 FQGNSA. This CDR3 region has 16 residues. V was trimmed by 5 bases and J by 5 bases, leaving 21 bases between them. The CDR3 coding sequence is TGTGCCAGCAGCCGCTTTCCCAGGGGGAGGCGGGAGACCCAGTACTTC. Its translation is CASSRFPRGRRETQYF.

This sequence joins TRBV4-2 and TRBJ1-1; 11 bases align to TRBD1. V was clipped by 3 bases and J by 7 bases; unmatched bases: 4. This CDR3 region has 14 residues. Germline V gene data show CDR1 as LGHNA and CDR2 as YNFKEQ. CDR3 sequence: CASSHGQGAGEAFF. The CDR3 DNA reads as TGTGCCAGCAGCCATGGACAGGGGGCGGGTGAAGCTTTCTTT.

This chain joins TRBV19 and TRBJ1-2; D might be TRBD1 (6 bases). Germline V gene sequence: CDR1 LNHDA, CDR2 SQIVND (reference sequence). The CDR3 runs 15 residues. The germline V and J ends were trimmed by 5 bases and 5 bases, with 18 bases remaining between them. The CDR3 nucleotides read TGTGCCAGTAGTTTACTCTCCGGGACAAGATATGGCTACACCTTC. As protein: CASSLLSGTRYGYTF.

The chain employs TRBV7-9 and TRBJ2-5; D may correspond to TRBD1 or TRBD2 (5 bases each). CDR1 SEHNR and CDR2 FQNEAQ come from the germline V gene (reference sequence). The CDR3 consists of 12 residues. The ends were cut back, 5 bases at V and 5 bases at J, with 9 bases in the middle. The CDR3 DNA sequence: TGTGCCAGCAGCCGGGACGGGGAGACCCAGTACTTC. It codes for CASSRDGETQYF.

In regard to this clone: The DNA is omitted, as the CDR3 cannot be located on it reliably, and the CDR3 follows TCRdb's listing. The V and J genes are TRBV6-5 and TRBJ1-2. Germline V gene data show CDR1 as MNHEY and CDR2 as SVGAGI. Counting both end residues, the CDR3 totals 13 amino acids. The CDR3 protein is CASSYSRWGTGTF.